This is a list of T cell receptor beta chains from one sample in a study of cytomegalovirus exposure and HLA in healthy donors. Libraries were prepared by immunoSEQ multiplex PCR; TCRdb keeps only in-frame clonotypes and omits some of them. The repertoire table contains around 130,000 clones. The sequencing input was PBMCs. These TCRs come from a woman in her forties in good health and CMV-seronegative. Each CDR3 is given without its conserved first and last residue.

V	length	J	CDR3
TRBV7-9	12	TRBJ2-5	ASSFGGAAETQY
TRBV6-5	11	TRBJ1-5	ASGTGWSQPQH
TRBV4-2	14	TRBJ1-2	ASSQDPGKPGYGYT
TRBV29-1	9	TRBJ2-3	SGSSTDTQY
TRBV11-3	14	TRBJ2-3	ASSPGLAGRGDTQY
TRBV7-6	11	TRBJ1-1	ASTLAGEGEAF
TRBV4-3	15	TRBJ2-6	ASSQGQGHSGANVLT
TRBV5-1	13	TRBJ2-3	ASSLQGGLSDTQY
TRBV18	12	TRBJ1-1	ASSPMGQNTEAF
TRBV18	12	TRBJ1-4	ASSPTVGDEKLF
TRBV25-1	12	TRBJ2-7	ASSSGQATVEQY
TRBV18	11	TRBJ1-1	ASSPWRGTEAF
TRBV5-1	16	TRBJ1-1	ASSLDEGRGWPPTEAF
TRBV6-5	12	TRBJ2-5	ASSWDRGQETQY
TRBV6-1	10	TRBJ2-1	ASSGQYNEQF
TRBV4-3	13	TRBJ1-3	ASSQDSSSGNTIY
TRBV27	15	TRBJ2-2	ASSPYGQYEWAGELF
TRBV28	14	TRBJ2-5	ASTARRPGQQETQY
TRBV5-4	13	TRBJ2-2	ASSPGTSGSGELF
TRBV28	12	TRBJ1-1	ASSSGQGDTEAF
TRBV10-3	15	TRBJ1-4	AISESTGGSANEKLF
TRBV7-2	13	TRBJ2-1	ASSEDRGSYNEQF
TRBV5-6	13	TRBJ1-5	ASSWGGASNQPQH
TRBV7-9	13	TRBJ2-3	ASSLFGVGTDTQY
TRBV27	14	TRBJ2-3	ASSPLADTSTDTQY
TRBV10-3	12	TRBJ1-2	AISTKTGDYGYT
TRBV6-5	12	TRBJ1-1	ASSYGGQDHEAF
TRBV12-5	14	TRBJ1-2	ASGLDRQGAYYGYT
TRBV4-3	11	TRBJ2-1	ASSSGLYNEQF
TRBV5-1	11	TRBJ1-2	ASSATGDYGYT
TRBV11-2	11	TRBJ1-1	ASSLIQETEAF
TRBV6-5	11	TRBJ1-5	ASSKTSGSPQH
TRBV27	15	TRBJ2-5	ASSFFSASGYQETQY
TRBV5-1	11	TRBJ1-5	ASSLELNQPQH
TRBV14	15	TRBJ1-1	ASSTGLGQGGRGEAF
TRBV6-6	14	TRBJ1-2	ASSLDREASNYGYT
TRBV6-5	12	TRBJ1-5	ASSRDRGGQPQH
TRBV29-1	15	TRBJ2-2	SVLRTSGGTNTGELF
TRBV19	15	TRBJ2-6	ASSPRQSRSGANVLT
TRBV12-5	15	TRBJ2-1	ASGLVLSGGQNNEQF
TRBV11-3	11	TRBJ2-2	ASSSGGTGELF
TRBV28	10	TRBJ1-1	ASSLPGSEAF
TRBV5-8	13	TRBJ1-4	ASSSRTGLNEKLF
TRBV19	12	TRBJ1-6	ASSTAGRDSPLH
TRBV7-2	11	TRBJ1-4	ASSPPGYEKLF
TRBV2	9	TRBJ1-1	ASGEVIKAF
TRBV27	14	TRBJ2-3	ASSLSGTSGVDTQY
TRBV5-1	19	TRBJ1-1	ASGGQIKIDRDGSMNTEAF
TRBV4-3	11	TRBJ1-2	ASSQDQDYGYT
TRBV7-6	15	TRBJ2-1	ASSSQVRGVFYNEQF
TRBV4-1	16	TRBJ2-1	ASSQERASGGAGNEQF
TRBV10-3	12	TRBJ2-3	AISDRVGTDTQY
TRBV5-1	14	TRBJ1-3	ASRDAGRSSGNTIY